Listed below are T cell receptor beta chains from one sample, sequenced in a study of breast tumors, draining lymph nodes, adjacent tissues. TCRdb reprocessed the multiplex PCR reads with MiXCR, giving one entry per CDR3 protein. The profile shows 200,000 or so distinct CDR3 sequences, 30% to 40% of them singletons. The sequenced sample consisted of axillary lymph node tissue. The receptors derive from a female donor with breast cancer. Some clones in this sample may be carry-over from other donors' samples. The CDR3 runs from the conserved cysteine through the conserved F or W. Each record gives: J gene, D gene, V gene, clone size, CDR3 DNA, CDR3 protein. A D gene is named only where the DNA matches it firmly. Clone size is not always given. Where it is, it says once, few, many or a class for expanded clones.

>TRBJ1-2|NA|TRBV10-2|many
TGCGCCAGCAGTGACCCGGGGGGTACCTATGGCTACACCTTC
CASSDPGGTYGYTF
>TRBJ2-7|TRBD2|TRBV7-2|NA
TGTGCCAGCAGGATCGGGACTAGCGGGAGGGTGTCTCTCGAGCAGTACTTC
CASRIGTSGRVSLEQYF
>TRBJ2-5|TRBD2|TRBV12-3/TRBV12-4|many
TGTGCCAGCAGTACGCTAGCGGGGGGACAAGAGACCCAGTACTTC
CASSTLAGGQETQYF
>TRBJ2-3|NA|TRBV27|few
TGTGCCAGCAGTTTACAGGGGCGAGGCACAGATACGCAGTATTTT
CASSLQGRGTDTQYF
>TRBJ1-5|TRBD1|TRBV10-3|many
TGTGCCACCGGACAGGGGGAAGATAGCAATCAGCCCCAGCATTTT
CATGQGEDSNQPQHF
>TRBJ2-5|TRBD2|TRBV7-8|many
TGTGCCAGCAGCTTTAGCGGGACGGGGGAGACCCAGTACTTC
CASSFSGTGETQYF
>TRBJ2-7|NA|TRBV20-1|many
TGCAGTGCTAGTCGAAGCCCCCAGGACGAGCAGTACTTC
CSASRSPQDEQYF
>TRBJ2-7|NA|TRBV7-6|many
TGTGCCAGCAGCCAATTAGACAGCTACGAGCAGTACTTC
CASSQLDSYEQYF
>TRBJ2-2|NA|TRBV5-1|many
TGCGCCAGCAGCTCGTGGAGGGGCACCGGGGAGCTGTTTTTT
CASSSWRGTGELFF
>TRBJ2-7|NA|TRBV30|many
TGTGCCTGGAGTTTCCAGTCCTACGAGCAGTACTTC
CAWSFQSYEQYF
>TRBJ1-5|NA|TRBV6-2/TRBV6-3|many
TGTGCCAGCTCCCCCCCCAGGGGTGGTAGCAATCAGCCCCAGCATTTT
CASSPPRGGSNQPQHF
>TRBJ2-5|TRBD1|TRBV29-1|once
TGCAGCGCTGGGACAGGGGGCCGGGTGGGGCAAGAGACCCAGTACTTC
CSAGTGGRVGQETQYF
>TRBJ1-6|NA|TRBV12-3/TRBV12-4|many
TGTGCCAGCGCGCTTGGACAGTACAATTCACCCCTCCACTTT
CASALGQYNSPLHF
>TRBJ1-5|NA|TRBV20-1|many
TGCAGTGCTAAAGCAGGGAATCAGCCCCAGCATTTT
CSAKAGNQPQHF
>TRBJ1-4|TRBD1|TRBV2|NA
TGTGCCAGCACTTACCGGGACAGGGGGCGTGAAAAACTGTTTTTT
CASTYRDRGREKLFF
>TRBJ1-2|NA|TRBV5-6|few
TGTGCCAGCAGCCCAGAAAGGACGCTCCCTAACTATGGCTACACCTTC
CASSPERTLPNYGYTF
>TRBJ1-2|TRBD1|TRBV10-3|many
TGTGCCATCAGTCCCGGGACAGGGAACTATGGCTACACCTTC
CAISPGTGNYGYTF
>TRBJ2-5|NA|TRBV29-1|NA
TGCAGCTTCTCCGAGAGGGGAGAGACCCAGTACTTC
CSFSERGETQYF
>TRBJ1-2|NA|TRBV20-1|once
TGCAGTGCTCCAGGAGGGGGACGCAACTATGGCTACACCTTC
CSAPGGGRNYGYTF
>TRBJ2-1|NA|TRBV7-8|many
TGTGCCAGCAGCCTCGAAGGGGAGCAGTTCTTC
CASSLEGEQFF
>TRBJ2-1|NA|TRBV2|many
TGTGCCAGCAGTTGGACAGACAATGAGCAGTTCTTC
CASSWTDNEQFF
>TRBJ1-6|NA|TRBV2|NA
TGTGCCAGCAAAGCATCCTTCTATAATTCACCCCTCCACTTT
CASKASFYNSPLHF
>TRBJ2-3|NA|TRBV4-1|many
TGCGCCAGCAGCCTACAACGGTCAAGCACAGATACGCAGTATTTT
CASSLQRSSTDTQYF
>TRBJ1-5|TRBD1|TRBV24-1|NA
TGTGCCACCAGTGATCGGACAGGGGGACAGCCCCAGCATTTT
CATSDRTGGQPQHF
>TRBJ2-1|NA|TRBV6-6|many
TGTGCCAGCAGGAGGGAGTTTACCTACAATGAGCAGTTCTTC
CASRREFTYNEQFF
>TRBJ1-2|TRBD1|TRBV29-1|NA
TGCAGCGTTCCTCAGGGGGCTGGAATATCTGGCTACACCTTC
CSVPQGAGISGYTF
>TRBJ2-7|NA|TRBV7-8|many
TGTGCCAGCAGCTTAGCGATGGAGAACGAGCAGTACTTC
CASSLAMENEQYF
>TRBJ2-1|NA|TRBV20-1|many
TGCAGTGCTAGAGTTCGGGGGGCAGGCGAGCAGTTCTTC
CSARVRGAGEQFF
>TRBJ2-7|TRBD1|TRBV5-6|many
TGTGCCAGCAGGGGCCCCGGGACAGGGAGTTACGAGCAGTACTTC
CASRGPGTGSYEQYF
>TRBJ2-7|TRBD2|TRBV9|many
TGTGCCAGCAGCCTTCTCGGGGGGGAGGGAGAGCAGTACTTC
CASSLLGGEGEQYF
>TRBJ2-5|TRBD2|TRBV6-2/TRBV6-3|many
TGTGCCAGCAGTCCTCGACTAGCGGGAGTGGAGACCCAGTACTTC
CASSPRLAGVETQYF
>TRBJ2-2|TRBD2|TRBV6-2/TRBV6-3|few
TGTGCCAGCAATAAGGCTCCACTAGCGGGGTTCACCGGGGAGCTGTTTTTT
CASNKAPLAGFTGELFF
>TRBJ1-5|NA|TRBV10-3|many
TGTGCCATTCAGGACGGTAGCAATCAGCCCCAGCATTTT
CAIQDGSNQPQHF
>TRBJ2-2|NA|TRBV9|many
TGTGCCAGCAGCGTTCGGGCAGGGACTTTGAACACCGGGGAGCTGTTTTTT
CASSVRAGTLNTGELFF
>TRBJ1-6|NA|TRBV2|NA
TGTGCCAGCAGTGAAGCGCGGGACGCTTCACCCCCCCACTTT
CASSEARDASPPHF
>TRBJ2-1|NA|TRBV29-1|NA
TGCAGCGTTGTTTACTACTTAGGGGTGACACTTTACAATGAGCAGTTCTTC
CSVVYYLGVTLYNEQFF
>TRBJ2-7|TRBD2|TRBV12-3/TRBV12-4|many
TGTGCCAGCAGTCTCCAAGCGGGAGGGCCCCACGAGCAGTACTTC
CASSLQAGGPHEQYF
>TRBJ2-7|NA|TRBV6-2/TRBV6-3|NA
TGTGCCAGCAGTTACTCGGCCGGGAATAGGGTCGGCTACGAGCAGTACTTC
CASSYSAGNRVGYEQYF
>TRBJ2-3|NA|TRBV30|NA
TGTGCCTGGAAACTAACAGGCCGAGATACGCAGTATTTT
CAWKLTGRDTQYF
>TRBJ2-3|TRBD2|TRBV6-5|many
TGTGCCAGCAGTCCGCGGGGGGCCCTCGGGGCAGATACGCAGTATTTT
CASSPRGALGADTQYF
>TRBJ2-3|NA|TRBV5-5|many
TGTGCCAGCAGCTGGGGGGACAGCGGGCCCTCAGATACGCAGTATTTT
CASSWGDSGPSDTQYF